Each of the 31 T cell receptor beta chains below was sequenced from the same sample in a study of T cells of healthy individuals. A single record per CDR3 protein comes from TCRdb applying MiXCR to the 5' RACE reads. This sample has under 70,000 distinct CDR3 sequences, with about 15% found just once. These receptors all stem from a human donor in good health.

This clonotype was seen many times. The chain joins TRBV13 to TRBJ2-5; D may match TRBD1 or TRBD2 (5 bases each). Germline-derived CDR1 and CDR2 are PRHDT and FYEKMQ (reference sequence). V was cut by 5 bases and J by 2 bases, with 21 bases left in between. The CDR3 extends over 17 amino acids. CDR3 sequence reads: CASSNWRSGGGQETQYF. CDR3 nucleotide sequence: TGTGCCAGCAGCAACTGGAGGAGCGGTGGGGGACAAGAGACCCAGTACTTC.

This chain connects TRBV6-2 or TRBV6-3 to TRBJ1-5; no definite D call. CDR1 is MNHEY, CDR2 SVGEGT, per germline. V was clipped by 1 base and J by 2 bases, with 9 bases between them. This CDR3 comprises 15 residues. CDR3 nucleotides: TGTGCCAGCAGTTACTACAGATCCGGCAATCAGCCCCAGCATTTT. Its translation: CASSYYRSGNQPQHF.

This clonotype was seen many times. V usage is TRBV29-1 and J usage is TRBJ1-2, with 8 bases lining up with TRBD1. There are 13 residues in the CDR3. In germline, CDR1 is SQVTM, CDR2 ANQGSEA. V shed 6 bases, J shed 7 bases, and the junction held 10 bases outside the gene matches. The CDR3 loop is CSVRGQGAGGYTF. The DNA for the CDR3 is TGCAGCGTGAGGGGCCAGGGGGCTGGTGGCTACACCTTC.

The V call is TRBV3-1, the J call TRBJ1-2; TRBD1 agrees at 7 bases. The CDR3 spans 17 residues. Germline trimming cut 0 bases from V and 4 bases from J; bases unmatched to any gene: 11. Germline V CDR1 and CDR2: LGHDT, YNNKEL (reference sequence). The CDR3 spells CASSQDRVGGRFYGYTF. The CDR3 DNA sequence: TGTGCCAGCAGCCAAGATCGGGTAGGGGGCCGATTCTATGGCTACACCTTC.

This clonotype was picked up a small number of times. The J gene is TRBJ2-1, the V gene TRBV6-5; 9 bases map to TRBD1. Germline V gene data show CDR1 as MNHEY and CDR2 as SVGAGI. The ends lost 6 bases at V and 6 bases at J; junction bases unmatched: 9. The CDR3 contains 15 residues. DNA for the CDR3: TGTGCCAGCAGCCCGGACAGGGGAGTTGGCAATGAGCAGTTCTTC. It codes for CASSPDRGVGNEQFF.

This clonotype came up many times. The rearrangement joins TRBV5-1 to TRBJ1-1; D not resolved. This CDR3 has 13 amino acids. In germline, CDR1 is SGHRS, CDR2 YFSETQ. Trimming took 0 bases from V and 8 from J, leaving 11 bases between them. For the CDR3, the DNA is TGCGCCAGCAGCTTGGGCGTCGATCTCGAAGCTTTCTTT. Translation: CASSLGVDLEAFF.

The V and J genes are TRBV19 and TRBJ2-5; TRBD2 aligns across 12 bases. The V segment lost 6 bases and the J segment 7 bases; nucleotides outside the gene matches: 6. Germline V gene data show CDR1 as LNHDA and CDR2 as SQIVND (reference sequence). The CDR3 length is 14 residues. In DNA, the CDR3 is TGTGCCAGTAGCGTTTCTAGCGGGAGGGCGACCCAGTACTTC. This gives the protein CASSVSSGRATQYF.

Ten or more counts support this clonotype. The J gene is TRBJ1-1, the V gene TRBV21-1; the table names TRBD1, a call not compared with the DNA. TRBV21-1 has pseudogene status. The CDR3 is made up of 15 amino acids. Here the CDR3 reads CASSKMAGIDTEAFF. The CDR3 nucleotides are TGTGCCAGCAGCAAAATGGCCGGGATCGACACTGAAGCTTTCTTT.

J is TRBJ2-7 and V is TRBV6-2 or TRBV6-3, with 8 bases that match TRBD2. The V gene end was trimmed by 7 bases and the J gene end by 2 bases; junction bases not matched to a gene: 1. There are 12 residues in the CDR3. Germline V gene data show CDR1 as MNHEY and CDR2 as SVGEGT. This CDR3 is CASIAGPYEQYF. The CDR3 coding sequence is TGTGCCAGCATAGCGGGGCCCTACGAGCAGTACTTC.

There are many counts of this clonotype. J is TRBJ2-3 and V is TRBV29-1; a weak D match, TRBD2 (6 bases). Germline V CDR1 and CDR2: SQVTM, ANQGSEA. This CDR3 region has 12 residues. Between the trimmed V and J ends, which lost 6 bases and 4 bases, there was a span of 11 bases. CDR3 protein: CSVTGDADTQYF. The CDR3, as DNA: TGCAGCGTCACGGGGGACGCAGATACGCAGTATTTT.

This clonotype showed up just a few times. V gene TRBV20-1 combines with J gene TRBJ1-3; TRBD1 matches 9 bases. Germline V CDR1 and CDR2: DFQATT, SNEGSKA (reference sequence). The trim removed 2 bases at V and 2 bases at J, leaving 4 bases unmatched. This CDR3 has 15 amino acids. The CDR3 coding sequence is TGCAGTGCTAGACCCGGGACAGGGCCTGGAAACACCATATATTTT. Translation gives CSARPGTGPGNTIYF.

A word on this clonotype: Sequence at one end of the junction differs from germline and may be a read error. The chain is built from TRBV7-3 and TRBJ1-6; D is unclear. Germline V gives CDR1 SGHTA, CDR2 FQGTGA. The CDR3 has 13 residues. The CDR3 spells CVSSLIRGSPLHF. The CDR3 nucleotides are TGTGTCAGCAGCTTAATCCGCGGCTCACCCCTCCACTTT.

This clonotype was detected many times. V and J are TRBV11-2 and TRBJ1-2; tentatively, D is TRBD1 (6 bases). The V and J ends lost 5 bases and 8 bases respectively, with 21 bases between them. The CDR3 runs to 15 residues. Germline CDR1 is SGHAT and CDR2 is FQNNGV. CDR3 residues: CASSGTRGLAGGYTF. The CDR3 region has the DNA TGTGCCAGCAGCGGTACAAGGGGGTTAGCAGGCGGCTACACCTTC.

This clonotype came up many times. CDR3 sequence reads: CASSLGQGSQETQYF. CDR3 DNA sequence: TGTGCCAGCAGCTTGGGGCAGGGGAGTCAAGAGACCCAGTACTTC. The chain uses TRBV11-2 and TRBJ2-5, with D possibly matching TRBD1 (6 bases). CDR3 length: 15 amino acids. Germline CDR1 and CDR2: SGHAT and FQNNGV. Trimming removed 3 bases at V and 2 bases at J, with 13 bases between.

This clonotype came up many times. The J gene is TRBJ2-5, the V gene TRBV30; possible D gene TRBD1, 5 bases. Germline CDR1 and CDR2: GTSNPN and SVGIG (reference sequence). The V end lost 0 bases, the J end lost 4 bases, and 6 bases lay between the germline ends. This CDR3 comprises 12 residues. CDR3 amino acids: CAWSVGVETQYF. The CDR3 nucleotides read TGTGCCTGGAGTGTAGGGGTAGAGACCCAGTACTTC. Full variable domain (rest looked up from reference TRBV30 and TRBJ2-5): SQTIHQWPATLVQPVGSPLSLECTVEGTSNPNLYWYRQAAGRGLQLLFYSVGIGQISSEVPQNLSASRPQDRQFILSSKKLLLSDSGFYLCAWSVGVETQYFGPGTRLLVL.

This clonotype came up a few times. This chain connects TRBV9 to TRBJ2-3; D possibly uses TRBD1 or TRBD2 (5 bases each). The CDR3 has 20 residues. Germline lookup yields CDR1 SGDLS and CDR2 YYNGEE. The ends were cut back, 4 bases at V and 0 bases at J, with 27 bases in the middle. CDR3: CASSPSDVGVGPISTDTQYF. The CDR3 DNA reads TGTGCCAGCAGCCCTTCGGATGTGGGGGTTGGACCGATTAGCACAGATACGCAGTATTTT. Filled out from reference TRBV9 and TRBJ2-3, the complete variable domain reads DSGVTQTPKHLITATGQRVTLRCSPRSGDLSVYWYQQSLDQGLQFLIQYYNGEERAKGNILERFSAQQFPDLHSELNLSSLELGDSALYFCASSPSDVGVGPISTDTQYFGPGTRLTVL.

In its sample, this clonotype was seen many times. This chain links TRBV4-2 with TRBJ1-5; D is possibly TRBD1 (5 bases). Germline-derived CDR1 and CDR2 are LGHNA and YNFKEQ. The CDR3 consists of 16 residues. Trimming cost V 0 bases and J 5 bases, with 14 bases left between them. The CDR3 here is CASSQDEGRIDQPQHF. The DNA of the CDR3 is TGTGCCAGCAGCCAAGATGAGGGGCGGATAGATCAGCCCCAGCATTTT.

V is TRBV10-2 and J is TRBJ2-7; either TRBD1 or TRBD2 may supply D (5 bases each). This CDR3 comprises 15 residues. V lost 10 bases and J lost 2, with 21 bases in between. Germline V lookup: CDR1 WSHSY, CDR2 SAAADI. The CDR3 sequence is CATQGEGALAYEQYF. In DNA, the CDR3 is TGCGCCACCCAGGGTGAGGGAGCTCTGGCCTACGAGCAGTACTTC.

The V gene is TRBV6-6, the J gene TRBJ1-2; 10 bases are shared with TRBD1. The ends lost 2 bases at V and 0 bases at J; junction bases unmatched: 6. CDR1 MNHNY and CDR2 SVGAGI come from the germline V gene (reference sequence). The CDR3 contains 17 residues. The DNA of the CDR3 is TGTGCCAGCAGTTACACCCGGGACAGGGGTTCTAACTATGGCTACACCTTC. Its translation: CASSYTRDRGSNYGYTF.

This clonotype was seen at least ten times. DNA for the CDR3: TGTGCCAGCAGTTACCACGGACAGGGTGGACACAATGAGCAGTTCTTC. Translated: CASSYHGQGGHNEQFF. This chain links TRBV6-2 or TRBV6-3 with TRBJ2-1, with 8 positions matching TRBD1. CDR1 and CDR2 from the germline V gene are MNHEY and SVGEGT. There are 16 residues in the CDR3. After removal of 2 bases from V and 5 bases from J, the junction contained 8 bases not matched to a gene.

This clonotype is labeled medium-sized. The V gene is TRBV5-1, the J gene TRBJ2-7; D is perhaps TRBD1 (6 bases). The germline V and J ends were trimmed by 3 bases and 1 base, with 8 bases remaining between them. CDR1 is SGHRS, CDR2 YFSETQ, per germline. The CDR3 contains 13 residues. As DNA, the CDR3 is TGCGCCAGCAGCTGGGACAAATCCTACGAGCAGTACTTC. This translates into CASSWDKSYEQYF.

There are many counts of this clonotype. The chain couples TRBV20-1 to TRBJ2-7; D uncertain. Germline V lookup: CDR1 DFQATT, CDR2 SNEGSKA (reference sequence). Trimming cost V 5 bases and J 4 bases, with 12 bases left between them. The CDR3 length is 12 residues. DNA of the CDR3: TGCAGTGCTCATAAGGCTCCTTACGAGCAGTACTTC. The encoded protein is CSAHKAPYEQYF.

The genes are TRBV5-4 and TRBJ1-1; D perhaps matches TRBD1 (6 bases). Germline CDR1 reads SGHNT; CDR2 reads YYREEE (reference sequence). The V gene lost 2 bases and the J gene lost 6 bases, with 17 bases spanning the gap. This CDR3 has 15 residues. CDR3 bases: TGTGCCAGCAGCTTACCACAGGGACTCCAGGCTGAAGCTTTCTTT. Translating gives CASSLPQGLQAEAFF.

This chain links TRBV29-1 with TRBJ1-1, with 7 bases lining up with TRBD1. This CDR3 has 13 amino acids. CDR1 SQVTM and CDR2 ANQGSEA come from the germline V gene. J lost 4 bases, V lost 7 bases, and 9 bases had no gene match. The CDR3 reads CSATTGLGTEAFF. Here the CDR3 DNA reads TGCAGCGCTACGACAGGGTTGGGCACTGAAGCTTTCTTT.

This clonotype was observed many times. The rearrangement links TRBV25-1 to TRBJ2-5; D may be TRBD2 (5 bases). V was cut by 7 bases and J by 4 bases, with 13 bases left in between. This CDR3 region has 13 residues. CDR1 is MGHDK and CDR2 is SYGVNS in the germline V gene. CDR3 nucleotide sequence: TGTGCCAGCACCGACCCCGAGGGAGAGACCCAGTACTTC. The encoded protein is CASTDPEGETQYF.

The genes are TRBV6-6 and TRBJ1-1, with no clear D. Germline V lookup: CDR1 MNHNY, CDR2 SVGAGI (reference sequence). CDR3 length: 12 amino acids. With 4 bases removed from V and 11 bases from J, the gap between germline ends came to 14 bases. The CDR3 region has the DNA TGTGCCAGCAGTTCTGAGGTGTCAATGGCTTTCTTT. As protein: CASSSEVSMAFF.

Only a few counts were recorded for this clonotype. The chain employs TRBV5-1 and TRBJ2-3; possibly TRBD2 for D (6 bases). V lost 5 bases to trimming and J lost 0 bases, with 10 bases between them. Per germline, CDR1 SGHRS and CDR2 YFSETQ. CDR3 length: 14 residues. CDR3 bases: TGCGCCAGCAGAATGGAGGGTAGCACAGATACGCAGTATTTT. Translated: CASRMEGSTDTQYF.

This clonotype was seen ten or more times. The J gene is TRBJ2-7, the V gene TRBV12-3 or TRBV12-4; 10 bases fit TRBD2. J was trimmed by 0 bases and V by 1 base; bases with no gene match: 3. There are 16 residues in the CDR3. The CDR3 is CASSLVSSGGSYEQYF. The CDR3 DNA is TGTGCCAGCAGTTTAGTTTCTAGCGGGGGCTCCTACGAGCAGTACTTC.

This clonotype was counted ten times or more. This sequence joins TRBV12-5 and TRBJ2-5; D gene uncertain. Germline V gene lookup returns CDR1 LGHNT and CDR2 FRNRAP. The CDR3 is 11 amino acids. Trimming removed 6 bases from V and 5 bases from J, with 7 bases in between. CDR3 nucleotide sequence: TGTGCTAGTGGGCGTGACGAGACCCAGTACTTC. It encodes CASGRDETQYF.

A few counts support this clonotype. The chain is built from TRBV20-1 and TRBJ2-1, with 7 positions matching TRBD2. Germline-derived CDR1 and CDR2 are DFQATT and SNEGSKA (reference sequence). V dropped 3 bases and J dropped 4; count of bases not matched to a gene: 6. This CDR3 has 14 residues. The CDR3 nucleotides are TGCAGTGCTAGTCTCCTAGCGGATTACAATGAGCAGTTCTTC. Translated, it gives CSASLLADYNEQFF.

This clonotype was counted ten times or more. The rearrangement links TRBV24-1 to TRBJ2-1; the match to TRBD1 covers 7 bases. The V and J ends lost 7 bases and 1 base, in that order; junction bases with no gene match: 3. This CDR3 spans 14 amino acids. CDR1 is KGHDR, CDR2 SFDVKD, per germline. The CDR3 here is CATSQGDSYNEQFF. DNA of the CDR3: TGTGCCACCAGCCAGGGGGATTCCTACAATGAGCAGTTCTTC.